A single TCR beta chain is shown here with its context. The data originate from a study of blood T cell repertoires in COVID-19. Study background: T cells, B-cell-depleted T cells, or PBMCs provided the cDNA or gDNA that served as material.

In the original analysis: Amplification of reference gene primers provided the estimated nucleated cell counts. Only in-frame clones appear in the TCRdb table, and some are missing; sequencing was by immunoSEQ multiplex PCR. D and trimming were read from the DNA, whereas the V and J calls and clone size are those reported in that table. The sample carries about 240,000 clones, about 80% recorded once. V lost 2 bases and J lost 4, with 14 bases in between. The CDR3 loop spans 15 amino acids. Germline CDR1 reads MNHNY; CDR2 reads SVGAGI (reference sequence). The study recruited exposed participants who had met a COVID-19 case within 2 weeks before entry.

This chain links TRBV6-6 with TRBJ1-2; D call uncertain. Sequenced sample: PBMCs or T cells enriched from blood (not recorded which). This TCR was sampled from a woman in her forties who had been exposed to COVID-19. CDR3 nucleotides: TGTGCCAGCAGTTACGCGCTCAGTAACAGCTATGGCTACACCTTC. Encoded protein: CASSYALSNSYGYTF.